This T cell receptor beta chain is drawn from a study of blood T cell repertoires in COVID-19. The overall study: Researchers got acute and convalescent COVID-19 samples from the United States, Italy and Spain. The cDNA or gDNA used as material had been derived from T cells, B-cell-depleted T cells, or PBMCs.

In the source study's methods: Researchers report that nucleated cell counts were estimated from reference gene primer amplification. The protocol was immunoSEQ multiplex PCR, while the TCRdb copy is restricted to in-frame clones and leaves out a portion. V and J calls plus clone size are reproduced from that table; the DNA served to infer D and trimming. This sample yields roughly 57,000 clones, of which around 87% are seen a single time; under 8% belongs to the top ten. The CDR3 is made up of 15 amino acids. V was pared by 3 bases and J by 10 bases, with 19 bases between. Germline V gene sequence: CDR1 MGHDK, CDR2 SYGVNS.

The sample taken for sequencing was peripheral blood. The chain employs TRBV25-1 and TRBJ2-4, with D perhaps TRBD1 (6 bases). The origin of this receptor is a man between 60 and 75 years old with active or convalescent COVID-19. This CDR3 is CASSDPQGGRAIQYF. The CDR3 nucleotides are TGTGCCAGCAGTGACCCACAGGGTGGGAGAGCGATTCAGTACTTC.